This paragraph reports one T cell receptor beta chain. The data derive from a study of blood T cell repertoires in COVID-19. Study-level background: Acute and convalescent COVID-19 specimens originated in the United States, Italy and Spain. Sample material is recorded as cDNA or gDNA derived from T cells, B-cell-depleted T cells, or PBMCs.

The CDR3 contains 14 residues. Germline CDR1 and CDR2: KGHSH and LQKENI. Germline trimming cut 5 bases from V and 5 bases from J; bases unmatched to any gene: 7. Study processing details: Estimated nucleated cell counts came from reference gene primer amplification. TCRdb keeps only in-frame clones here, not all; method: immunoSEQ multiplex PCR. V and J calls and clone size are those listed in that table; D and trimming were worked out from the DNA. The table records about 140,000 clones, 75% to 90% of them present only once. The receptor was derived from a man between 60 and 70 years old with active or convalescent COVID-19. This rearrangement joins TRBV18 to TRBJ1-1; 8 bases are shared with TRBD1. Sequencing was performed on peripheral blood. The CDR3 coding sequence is TGTGCCAGCTCAACACGACAGGGGTCGACTGAAGCTTTCTTT. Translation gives CASSTRQGSTEAFF.